This T cell receptor beta chain was sequenced during a study of cytomegalovirus exposure and HLA in healthy donors. Study background: Earlier sequencing of 150 million to 200 million T cells yielded approximately 100 million unique TCR beta sequences.

Amplification used 60 Vbeta primers and 13 Jbeta primers. Only in-frame clones appear in the TCRdb table, and some are missing; sequencing was by immunoSEQ multiplex PCR. In the table there are 200,000 or so clones, over 65% of which are singletons. Concerning this clone itself: The target antigen is unknown. At one end, the junction sequence differs from germline, possibly due to a read error.

Whole-study results and caveats: In a later analysis, TCR beta V- and J-gene trimming showed a link to a missense DCLRE1C variant. It was approximately 160 TCR beta chains that were listed as cytomegalovirus-associated. As was reported, the HLA-A and HLA-B alleles of most subjects were accurately predicted from TCR beta sequences.

The specimen sequenced was PBMCs. The clonotype comes from a man aged 35 to 55 in good health and CMV-seronegative.

The CDR3 spells CASSYGQTNYGYAF. As DNA, the CDR3 is TGTGCCAGCAGTTACGGGCAGACTAACTATGGCTACGCCTTC. The chain is built from TRBV6-6 and TRBJ1-2; D gene ambiguous. Germline V gives CDR1 MNHNY, CDR2 SVGAGI (reference sequence). This CDR3 region has 14 residues.